This entry features one T cell receptor (beta chain) sequence. The target antigen is unknown. The entry originates in a study of monozygotic twins with inflammatory bowel disease. The study, taken as a whole, reports: Fewer shared clonotypes with others were found in IBD patients than in healthy twins, especially with disease activity. For repertoire similarity, concordant twins did not differ from discordant twins, possibly because power was limited.

CDR3 length equals 12 residues. Germline lookup yields CDR1 SGHRS and CDR2 YFSETQ. TCRdb re-called the 5' RACE reads and gives one entry per CDR3 protein, without DNA. In all, the sample yields approximately 330,000 distinct CDR3 sequences. This receptor was taken from a human donor with ulcerative colitis or Crohn's disease, or a healthy co-twin of an affected twin (not recorded which). The sample comprised blood. The V call is TRBV5-1, the J call TRBJ1-2; there is no DNA to check the TCRdb D call of TRBD1. The CDR3 sequence: CASSLEGDGYTF.